The clone carrying this T cell receptor (beta chain) was found a few times. The antigen is unknown. The data belong to a study of T cells in Graves' hyperthyroidism and ophthalmopathy. Germline assignment: CDR1 MNHEY and CDR2 SVGAGI. Trimming took 2 bases from V and 0 from J; bases not matched to a gene: 17. The CDR3 has 20 amino acids. Each diagnosis was grounded in clinical symptoms, serum thyroxine and TRAb, thyroid ultrasound, and orbital computed tomography. Isolation of PBMCs was performed on 8.5 to 10 ml fresh peripheral blood. Researchers amplified the TCR beta CDR3 regions from RNA transcripts. During a first-round RT-PCR of the TCR CDR3, the HTBI primer set was used. TCRdb re-called the multiplex PCR reads with MiXCR, one entry per CDR3 protein. The data show roughly 650,000 distinct CDR3 sequences, with 16% seen just once and roughly 3.5% held by the top ten. Notes on the study in general: Researchers found most expanded thyroid clonotypes above 0.001 in blood as well.

The source material was blood. This receptor was identified in a woman in her 40s with Graves' ophthalmopathy. The gene calls are TRBV6-5 and TRBJ2-3; TRBD2 aligns across 7 bases. CDR3 amino acids: CASSYPAGLSPKYSTDTQYF. In DNA, the CDR3 is TGTGCCAGCAGTTACCCAGCGGGACTATCTCCCAAATATAGCACAGATACGCAGTATTTT.